Detailed here is one T cell receptor beta chain. Its target is not known. Both 60 Vbeta primers and 13 Jbeta primers went into the PCR. Generated by immunoSEQ multiplex PCR, the TCRdb table keeps only in-frame clones and is missing some. The repertoire consists of fewer than 100,000 clones, with under 80% occurring once and the leading ten covering about 2%. Trimming left V 0 bases short and J 5 bases short, with 13 bases between. Per germline, CDR1 SGHTA and CDR2 FQGNSA. There are 15 residues in the CDR3. The donors, nominally healthy at sampling, likely had unrecorded immune exposures. The record originates from a study of cytomegalovirus exposure and HLA in healthy donors. Regarding the study as a whole: Among the most significant clusters, several appeared linked to common viral pathogens in a later analysis. CMV serostatus was the sole immune exposure data available.

The chain recombines TRBV7-2 with TRBJ1-1; possibly TRBD1 for D (6 bases). This TCR derives from a man aged 35 to 55 in good health and CMV-seronegative. The sequenced material came from PBMCs. CDR3 in DNA: TGTGCCAGCAGCTTAGCAATGGGGGCGCGGACTGAAGCTTTCTTT. As protein: CASSLAMGARTEAFF.